These 10 T cell receptor beta chains were sequenced from one sample in a study of low-dose radiotherapy and immunotherapy resistance in tumors. With TRAV- and TRBV-specific primers, first-strand cDNA was made, covering the alpha and beta chains. PCR amplification of the TCRs was performed with Phusion for approximately 20 PCR cycles, and it relied on a constant-region primer together with a V-primer adapter. TCRdb fed the reads into MiXCR, producing one record per CDR3 protein. The sample carries about 60,000 distinct CDR3 sequences, 20% to 25% recorded once. Time point of the sample: before trial treatment. Sequences were derived from PBMCs, sampled before treatment. These receptors were collected from a male donor with prostate cancer.

The rearrangement links TRBV4-1 to TRBJ2-1; 11 bases are a match to TRBD2. CDR3 length: 17 residues. The V gene end was trimmed by 1 base and the J gene end by 12 bases; junction bases not matched to a gene: 14. CDR1 MGHRA and CDR2 YSYEKL come from the germline V gene. The CDR3 sequence: CASSQAGGTSGPLGQFF. CDR3 nucleotides: TGCGCCAGCAGCCAAGCGGGAGGGACTAGCGGTCCCCTCGGGCAGTTCTTC.

This clonotype was recorded at least ten times. CDR3 loop: CASKGQGARFVRLPYEQYF. The DNA for the CDR3 is TGTGCCAGCAAGGGACAGGGCGCCCGATTTGTTAGGCTACCCTACGAGCAGTACTTC. This chain connects TRBV28 to TRBJ2-7; 9 bases are a match to TRBD1. Trimming removed 7 bases from V and 2 bases from J; junction bases left unmatched: 21. The CDR3 has 19 amino acids. Germline V lookup: CDR1 MDHEN, CDR2 SYDVKM.

This clonotype was seen at least ten times. The genes are TRBV28 and TRBJ1-4; TRBD1 matches at 7 bases. CDR3 length equals 16 residues. Germline loops: CDR1 MDHEN, CDR2 SYDVKM. J lost 0 bases, V lost 8 bases, and 9 bases had no gene match. CDR3 residues: CASGDSARATNEKLFF. The CDR3 DNA follows: TGTGCCAGCGGGGACAGCGCCCGTGCAACTAATGAAAAACTGTTTTTT.

At least ten counts were recorded for this clonotype. V and J are TRBV6-2 or TRBV6-3 and TRBJ2-3, with D perhaps assigned TRBD1 or TRBD2 (6 bases each). With 6 bases removed from V and 0 bases from J, the gap between germline ends came to 16 bases. CDR1 and CDR2 (germline): MNHEY, SVGEGT. The CDR3 is made up of 16 amino acids. The CDR3 region has the DNA TGTGCCAGCAGGGGGGGCAATTTGCTGAGCACAGATACGCAGTATTTT. This codes for CASRGGNLLSTDTQYF.

Here the CDR3 DNA reads TGTGCCAGCACCACTGCAGGGGTTCGGACTGAAGCTTTCTTT. Translated, it gives CASTTAGVRTEAFF. The chain combines TRBV28 with TRBJ1-1; perhaps TRBD1 as D (6 bases). This CDR3 is 14 amino acids long. Germline V gene sequence: CDR1 MDHEN, CDR2 SYDVKM. Trimming removed 7 bases at V and 5 bases at J, with 17 bases between.

The CDR3 DNA reads as TGTGCCAGCAGTTTATTAGCGGGACTAGCGGGACCTCAGGGGGGTCTTTACAATGAGCAGTTCTTC. This gives the protein CASSLLAGLAGPQGGLYNEQFF. This chain joins TRBV12-3 or TRBV12-4 and TRBJ2-1, with 13 nucleotides matching TRBD2. Unmatched junction bases numbered 20, after V lost 2 bases and J lost 4 bases. The CDR3 is 22 residues long.

Of note for this clonotype: No DNA is shown, since the ends of the CDR3 on it are uncertain; the CDR3 is the one TCRdb lists. The chain couples TRBV5-1 to TRBJ2-3; the table's D gene call, TRBD1, was not cross checked with the DNA. The CDR3 extends over 24 residues, inclusive of both ends. Germline CDR1 reads SGHRS; CDR2 reads YFSETQ. CDR3 in amino acids: CASTNQTALYFCATSDDYSDTQYF.

This clonotype was detected ten times or more. The DNA of the CDR3 is TGCGCCAGCAGCCCACACTCGCAGGGTCGGTCGTCGCCGGACACTGAAGCTTTCTTT. Protein sequence: CASSPHSQGRSSPDTEAFF. The chain joins TRBV23-1 to TRBJ1-1; D is possibly TRBD1 (5 bases). TRBV23-1 is an open reading frame whose function is uncertain. V lost 6 bases to trimming and J lost 3 bases, with 29 bases between them. The CDR3 totals 19 residues.

This clonotype has a count of ten or more. This rearrangement joins TRBV30 to TRBJ2-5; 9 positions match TRBD2. Germline V gene sequence: CDR1 GTSNPN, CDR2 SVGIG (reference sequence). V was clipped by 0 bases and J by 3 bases; unmatched bases: 5. This CDR3 has 15 residues. CDR3: CAWSVKTSGKETQYF. DNA for the CDR3: TGTGCCTGGAGTGTGAAGACTAGCGGAAAAGAGACCCAGTACTTC.

V gene TRBV13 combines with J gene TRBJ2-7; 7 nucleotides match TRBD1. J lost 3 bases, V lost 1 base, and 6 bases had no gene match. The CDR3 consists of 15 residues. Germline assignment: CDR1 PRHDT and CDR2 FYEKMQ (reference sequence). The DNA of the CDR3 is TGTGCCAGCAGCTTAGTCGGGACAGAAAGCTACGAGCAGTACTTC. Its translation: CASSLVGTESYEQYF.